Presented here are 3 T cell receptor beta chains from one specimen sequenced in a study of shared clonotypes between healthy human individuals. TCRdb's copy holds only in-frame clones and misses some; the assay was immunoSEQ multiplex PCR. This table holds 1.5 million to 1.9 million clones, nearly 99% found once. Sequencing input: naive CD4+ T cells sorted from blood. The subset was: CD45RA+ positively selected. All receptors derive from a man aged 30-40 years in good health.

Comment on this clone: Other DNA sequences within the sample encode an identical CDR3. V usage is TRBV20-1 and J usage is TRBJ1-1, with D unclear. This CDR3 has 11 residues. Germline CDR1 is DFQATT and CDR2 is SNEGSKA (reference sequence). V was clipped by 4 bases and J by 1 base, with 4 bases between them. The CDR3: CSANGNTEAFF. The CDR3 bases are TGCAGTGCTAACGGGAACACTGAAGCTTTCTTT.

The chain has TRBV6-6 and TRBJ1-3; no clear D. Germline-derived CDR1 and CDR2 are MNHNY and SVGAGI (reference sequence). Trimming took off 7 bases at V and 7 bases at J, with 14 bases between the two ends. CDR3 size: 13 residues. The CDR3 nucleotides are TGTGCCAGCACCGTAGTTGATAGGAACACCATATATTTT. Its protein is CASTVVDRNTIYF.

A single count supports this clone. CDR3 amino acids: CASSPFSGTGGDGELFF. The DNA for the CDR3 is TGTGCCAGCTCACCATTCTCCGGGACAGGGGGCGACGGGGAGCTGTTTTTT. The rearrangement uses TRBV18 and TRBJ2-2; 12 nucleotides align to TRBD1. CDR1 KGHSH and CDR2 LQKENI come from the germline V gene. This CDR3 spans 17 amino acids. V trimming: 2 bases; J trimming: 7 bases; junction bases outside the gene matches: 8.